This record looks at one TCR beta chain sequence and its context. The CDR3 covers 15 residues. From germline, CDR1 is DFQATT and CDR2 SNEGSKA (reference sequence). The V gene end was trimmed by 2 bases and the J gene end by 3 bases; junction bases not matched to a gene: 5. MiXCR, run by TCRdb on the reads, gives a single entry per CDR3 protein. In the table there are 80,000 to 100,000 distinct CDR3 sequences, less than 40% of which are singletons. These data belong to a study of type 1 regulatory T cells. Study-wide background: An in vitro protocol generated T-allo10, a Tr1-enriched, alloantigen-specific CD4 T cell product.

This receptor was taken from a human donor in good health. Sequences were obtained from CD4+ T cells, either the whole sample or a sorted fraction (not recorded which). This chain connects TRBV20-1 to TRBJ2-3; 10 nucleotides agree with TRBD2. This CDR3 is CSARTGLARTDTQYF. The CDR3 nucleotides are TGCAGTGCTAGAACGGGACTAGCGAGGACAGATACGCAGTATTTT.